This TCR beta chain was sequenced in a study of beta chain features in type 1 diabetes. Overall study: The patient and healthy donor groups were comparable for age, gender and cell yields. Study-wide findings and caveats: Any HLA effect on TCRB rearrangement was left unresolved by small sub-analyses. Fewer insertions but more deletions were seen at VDJ junctions in type 1 diabetes patients. There was a moderate but significant shortening of TCRB CDR3s in all four CD4+ subsets of Type 1 diabetes patients.

Germline CDR1 is ENHRY and CDR2 is SYGVKD. The CDR3 is 13 residues long. Trimming at V came to 3 bases and at J to 4 bases, leaving 3 bases not matched to a gene. This clone was seen a few times. Its antigen remains unidentified. Staining for CD45RO/CCR7/CD25/CD127/CD95/CD27 allowed sorting of CD4+ naive, central memory, regulatory and stem cell-like memory cells. The sequenced template was cDNA made from the entire isolated RNA. The data were produced by immunoSEQ multiplex PCR, yet TCRdb's version contains in-frame clones alone and is incomplete. The sample holds about 710,000 clones, around 15% seen once.

J is TRBJ2-7 and V is TRBV10-3; 7 nucleotides agree with TRBD2. The material sequenced was naive CD4+ T cells from blood. This TCR came from a man between 18 and 29 years old with type 1 diabetes. The CDR3 protein is CAISEAGTYEQYF. The DNA of the CDR3 is TGTGCCATCAGTGAAGCGGGAACGTACGAGCAGTACTTC.